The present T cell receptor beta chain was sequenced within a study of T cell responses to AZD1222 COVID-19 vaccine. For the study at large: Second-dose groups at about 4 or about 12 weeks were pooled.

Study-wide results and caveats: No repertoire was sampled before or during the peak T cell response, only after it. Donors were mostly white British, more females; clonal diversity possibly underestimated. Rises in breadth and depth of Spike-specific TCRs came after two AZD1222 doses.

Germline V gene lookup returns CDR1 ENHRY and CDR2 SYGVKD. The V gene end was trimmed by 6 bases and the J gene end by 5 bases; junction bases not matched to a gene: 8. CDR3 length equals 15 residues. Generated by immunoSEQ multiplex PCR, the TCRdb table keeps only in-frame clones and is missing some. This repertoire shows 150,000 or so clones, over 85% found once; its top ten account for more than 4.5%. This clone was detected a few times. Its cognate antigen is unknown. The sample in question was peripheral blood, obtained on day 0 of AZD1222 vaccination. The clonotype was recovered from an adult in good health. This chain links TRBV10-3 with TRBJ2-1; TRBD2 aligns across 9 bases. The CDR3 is CAISRSGGSNNEQFF. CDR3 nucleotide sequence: TGTGCCATCAGCCGGAGCGGGGGGAGCAACAATGAGCAGTTCTTC.